This TCR beta chain originates from a study of blood T cell repertoires in COVID-19. The overall study: Acute and convalescent COVID-19 samples came from the United States, Italy and Spain. Sources were T cells, B-cell-depleted T cells, or PBMCs; the material itself was cDNA or gDNA.

In the original analysis: It was from reference gene primer amplification that nucleated cell counts were estimated. Some clones are missing from TCRdb's copy, which holds only in-frame ones; the method was immunoSEQ multiplex PCR. V, J and clone size derive from that table, while D and trimming were established from the DNA sequence. Of around 220,000 clones listed, 70% to 90% are singletons. The V end was cut by 2 bases, the J end by 5 bases, with 15 bases between. The CDR3 runs 15 residues. Germline V gene data show CDR1 as MDHEN and CDR2 as SYDVKM. This chain joins TRBV28 and TRBJ2-5; D might be TRBD2 (7 bases). The clonotype was recovered from a woman of 80 years or more with acute or convalescent COVID-19. What was sequenced was peripheral blood. CDR3 protein: CASSLAGRGGETQYF. CDR3 in DNA: TGTGCCAGCAGTTTAGCGGGCAGGGGAGGGGAGACCCAGTACTTC.